These T cell receptor beta chains were read from a single sample in a study of neoadjuvant anti-PD-1 for oral cavity cancer. Sequenced by immunoSEQ multiplex PCR; TCRdb stores in-frame clones only, minus some. The sample has roughly 67,000 clones, 65% to 85% seen once. The input for sequencing was PBMCs, taken before nivolumab (anti-PD-1) treatment. Receptors originate from a person between 35 and 79 years old with oral cavity squamous cell carcinoma. CDR3s include the opening cysteine and the closing phenylalanine or tryptophan. Fields, in order: D gene, clone size, V gene, J gene, CDR3 protein, CDR3 DNA. A D gene is named only where the DNA matches it firmly. Clone sizes are given selectively: once, few, many, or a class where the clone is expanded.

.,.,TRBV5-8,TRBJ1-2,CASSYQHSNYGYTF,TGTGCCAGCAGCTATCAACACTCTAACTATGGCTACACCTTC
.,.,TRBV5-4,TRBJ2-5,CASRLGQQETQYF,TGTGCCAGCAGACTAGGACAGCAAGAGACCCAGTACTTC
.,few,TRBV7-9,TRBJ1-6,CASSSSGQWDYNSPLHF,TGTGCCAGCAGCTCATCCGGACAGTGGGATTATAATTCACCCCTCCACTTT
.,.,TRBV2,TRBJ2-7,CASSVSGVGYEQYF,TGTGCCAGCAGTGTGTCAGGGGTGGGTTACGAGCAGTACTTC
.,.,TRBV10-3,TRBJ2-7,CAISESMSGEQYF,TGTGCCATCAGTGAGTCGATGTCTGGGGAGCAGTACTTC
.,once,TRBV11-2,TRBJ2-7,CASSSIYEQYF,TGTGCCAGCAGCTCCATCTACGAGCAGTACTTC
TRBD1,once,TRBV5-1,TRBJ1-2,CASTRDRVNDGYTF,TGCGCCAGCACCCGCGACAGGGTGAATGATGGCTACACCTTC
TRBD2,.,TRBV6-1,TRBJ2-1,CASSVIWRGVSYNEQFF,TGTGCCAGCAGTGTAATTTGGCGGGGGGTTTCCTACAATGAGCAGTTCTTC
.,few,TRBV6-5,TRBJ1-1,CASRDGPGSTEAFF,TGTGCCAGCAGGGACGGTCCTGGGAGCACTGAAGCTTTCTTT
TRBD2,.,TRBV28,TRBJ2-7,CASSKITSGSYEQYF,TGTGCCAGCAGTAAAATCACTAGCGGCTCCTACGAGCAGTACTTC
.,.,TRBV6-1,TRBJ1-2,CASSETSANGYTF,TGTGCCAGCAGTGAAACCTCGGCCAATGGCTACACCTTC
.,.,TRBV5-4,TRBJ1-4,CASSLGNLGSNEKLFF,TGTGCCAGCAGCTTGGGGAATTTAGGATCTAATGAAAAACTGTTTTTT
.,.,TRBV2,TRBJ2-3,CASNPDPSATDTQYF,TGTGCCAGCAACCCTGACCCATCGGCGACAGATACGCAGTATTTT
TRBD1,.,TRBV7-3,TRBJ1-1,CASSPGTGVGAFF,TGTGCCAGCAGCCCTGGGACAGGGGTAGGAGCTTTCTTT
.,few,TRBV7-8,TRBJ1-2,CATNPLGLYGYTF,TGTGCCACTAACCCTTTAGGACTCTATGGCTACACCTTC
TRBD1,.,TRBV15,TRBJ1-5,CATSRGQGAVNQPQHF,TGTGCCACCAGCAGAGGACAGGGGGCCGTCAATCAGCCCCAGCATTTT
.,.,TRBV2,TRBJ2-7,CASSPPPYEQYF,TGTGCCAGCAGTCCCCCACCCTACGAGCAGTACTTC
.,.,TRBV6-6,TRBJ2-1,CASSGVGSEQFF,TGTGCCAGCAGCGGGGTCGGGAGTGAGCAGTTCTTC
.,.,TRBV2,TRBJ1-1,CASTLARAEAFF,TGTGCCAGCACCCTCGCAAGGGCTGAAGCTTTCTTT
.,.,TRBV6-5,TRBJ1-1,CASSYSKGVLNTEAFF,TGTGCCAGCAGTTACTCGAAAGGGGTTCTGAACACTGAAGCTTTCTTT
.,.,TRBV5-1,TRBJ2-7,CASSPDSSYEQYF,TGCGCCAGCAGCCCGGACAGCTCGTACGAGCAGTACTTC
.,.,TRBV7-6,TRBJ2-7,CASSTRTNEQYF,TGTGCCAGCAGCACGAGGACGAATGAGCAGTACTTC
TRBD1,few,TRBV5-1,TRBJ2-1,CASSFRTGAENEQFF,TGCGCCAGCAGCTTTCGGACAGGGGCGGAGAATGAGCAGTTCTTC
.,.,TRBV5-1,TRBJ1-2,CASSPTRTVQGYTF,TGCGCCAGCAGCCCTACACGGACAGTGCAAGGCTACACCTTC
.,.,TRBV6-4,TRBJ2-3,CASSDSGGVGTDTQYF,TGTGCCAGCAGTGACTCTGGAGGTGTGGGGACAGATACGCAGTATTTT
.,.,TRBV10-3,TRBJ1-3,CAISENYNSAIYF,TGTGCCATCAGTGAGAACTACAACTCCGCCATATATTTT